A few counts support the clone carrying this T cell receptor beta chain. Its antigen is still unknown. This record comes from a study of beta chain features in type 1 diabetes. The authors reverse transcribed all of the isolated RNA, so sequencing captured expressed TCRB transcripts. Data came from immunoSEQ multiplex PCR; TCRdb stores just in-frame clones and leaves some out. Among roughly 100,000 clones listed, over 25% were seen once. Study results and caveats: Shorter TCRB CDR3s, moderately but significantly so, were found in Type 1 diabetes patients in all four CD4+ subsets.

V dropped 6 bases and J dropped 0 bases, with 7 bases sitting between them. CDR1 SQVTM and CDR2 ANQGSEA come from the germline V gene. The CDR3 spans 12 residues. The TCR sequence derives from a woman between 18 and 29 years old with type 1 diabetes. This chain joins TRBV29-1 and TRBJ2-3; D may be TRBD2 (6 bases). Input material: central memory CD4+ T cells from blood. CDR3 nucleotide sequence: TGCAGCGTGGGACTCAGCACAGATACGCAGTATTTT. This codes for CSVGLSTDTQYF.